The 3 T cell receptor beta chains below come from one sample, sequenced in a study of shared clonotypes between healthy human individuals. Sequenced by immunoSEQ multiplex PCR; TCRdb stores in-frame clones only, minus some. The table has about 1 million clones, around 74% seen once. The sequenced sample was memory CD4+ T cells sorted from blood. The subset is: CD45RA-negative fraction. All receptors derive from a man between 18 and 29 years old in good health.

This clone was detected a few times. Additional DNA sequences in this sample encode the identical CDR3. The rearrangement joins TRBV5-1 to TRBJ2-7; D is undetermined. The germline V gene encodes CDR1 SGHRS and CDR2 YFSETQ. V lost 0 bases to trimming and J lost 4 bases, with 5 bases between them. This CDR3 has 12 residues. The CDR3 DNA follows: TGCGCCAGCAGCTTGGACGTATACGAGCAGTACTTC. This gives the protein CASSLDVYEQYF.

This chain links TRBV7-2 with TRBJ2-4; D ambiguous. Trimming pared 0 bases from V and 3 bases from J, leaving 9 bases between. Looked up from germline, CDR1 is SGHTA and CDR2 is FQGNSA. The CDR3 spans 15 residues. CDR3 DNA: TGTGCCAGCAGCTTAGCCGGAACCGTCAAAAACATTCAGTACTTC. This gives the protein CASSLAGTVKNIQYF.

On this clone itself: The same CDR3 is also encoded by other DNA sequences in this sample. The chain recombines TRBV9 with TRBJ2-3; 11 nucleotides agree with TRBD2. With 4 bases clipped from V and 3 bases from J, the junction kept 4 bases outside the gene matches. Per the germline V gene, CDR1 is SGDLS and CDR2 is YYNGEE. The CDR3 totals 15 residues. DNA for the CDR3: TGTGCCAGCAGCCCCCGGACTAGCGGGACAGATACGCAGTATTTT. Translated: CASSPRTSGTDTQYF.